One T cell receptor beta chain is described in this entry. Antigen unknown. Naive CD8 cells comprised CD45RO-negative, CCR7-positively selected cells, excluding terminally differentiated effector memory CD45RA+ cells. Genomic DNA of each subset was evenly split across several immunoSEQ plates. The repertoire was sequenced with immunoSEQ multiplex PCR; TCRdb's copy has only in-frame clones and lacks some. The sample holds about 2.2 million clones, roughly 93% seen once. This record comes from a study of shared clonotypes between healthy human individuals. Study-level points and caveats: Memory subsets generally showed smaller estimated richness than naive subsets did.

The receptor was isolated from a man aged 18 to 35 in good health. Some clones in this sample may be carry-over from other donors' samples. Sequenced sample: naive CD8+ T cells from PBMCs.

The CDR3 sequence is CSAEGLLAGTSSYNEQFF. In nucleotides, the CDR3 is TGCAGCGCCGAGGGTCTACTAGCGGGGACAAGCTCCTACAATGAGCAGTTCTTC. V is TRBV29-1 and J is TRBJ2-1; 10 positions agree with TRBD2. J gave up 0 bases and V 7 bases, and 15 bases lay outside the gene matches. Germline lookup yields CDR1 SQVTM and CDR2 ANQGSEA. This CDR3 region has 18 residues.